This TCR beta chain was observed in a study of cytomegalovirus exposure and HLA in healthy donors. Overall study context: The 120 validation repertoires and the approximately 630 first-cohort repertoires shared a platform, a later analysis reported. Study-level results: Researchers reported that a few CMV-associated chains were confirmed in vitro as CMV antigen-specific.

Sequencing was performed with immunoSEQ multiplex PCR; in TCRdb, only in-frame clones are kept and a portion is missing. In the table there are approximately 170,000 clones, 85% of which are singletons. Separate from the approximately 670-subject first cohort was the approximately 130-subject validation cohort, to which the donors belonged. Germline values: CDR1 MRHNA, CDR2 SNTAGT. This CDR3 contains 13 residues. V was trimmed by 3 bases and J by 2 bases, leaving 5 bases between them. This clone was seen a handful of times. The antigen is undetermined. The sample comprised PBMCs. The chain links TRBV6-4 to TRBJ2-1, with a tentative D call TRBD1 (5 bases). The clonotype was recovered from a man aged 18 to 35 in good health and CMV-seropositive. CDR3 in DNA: TGTGCCAGCAGTGAGGACACCTACAATGAGCAGTTCTTC. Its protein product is CASSEDTYNEQFF.